These 32 T cell receptor beta chains originate from one sample sequenced in a study of Ad26.COV2.S vaccination and SARS-CoV-2 variants. Only in-frame clones appear in the TCRdb table, and some are missing; sequencing was by immunoSEQ multiplex PCR. The sample lists 200,000 to 300,000 clones; more than 75% were seen once. Treatment in this sample: around 19 received Ad26.COV2.S at low or high dose, single or two shots; 5 received placebo; per-sample allocation not given. Day 63 following the first vaccine or placebo injection was when the samples were taken. The source was peripheral blood, collected in a trial of Ad26.COV2.S vaccine versus placebo. These receptors were obtained from a person between 18 and 65 years old who received the Ad26.COV2.S COVID-19 vaccine or a placebo.

The chain uses TRBV7-9 and TRBJ2-3; 8 bases match TRBD2. The V gene's germline CDR1 is SEHNR and CDR2 FQNEAQ (reference sequence). The J segment lost 7 bases and the V segment lost 5 bases, leaving 11 bases of the junction unmatched. This CDR3 has 15 amino acids. CDR3 sequence: CASSRGSSGYNTQYF. The DNA of the CDR3 is TGTGCCAGCAGCCGGGGGTCTAGCGGGTATAATACGCAGTATTTT.

The CDR3 loop is CASQRRGTQYF. The CDR3 DNA is TGTGCCAGTCAGAGACGGGGGACGCAGTATTTT. The V call is TRBV19, the J call TRBJ2-3, with a weak D call TRBD2 (6 bases). Germline assignment: CDR1 LNHDA and CDR2 SQIVND (reference sequence). Trimming took 8 bases from V and 9 from J, leaving 12 bases between them. The CDR3 contains 11 residues. Full variable domain (outside the CDR3, taken from reference TRBV19 and TRBJ2-3): DGGITQSPKYLFRKEGQNVTLSCEQNLNHDAMYWYRQDPGQGLRLIYYSQIVNDFQKGDIAEGYSVSREKKESFPLTVTSAQKNPTAFYLCASQRRGTQYFGPGTRLTVL.

V gene TRBV6-5 combines with J gene TRBJ1-2; 7 bases line up with TRBD1. V trimming: 6 bases; J trimming: 8 bases; junction bases outside the gene matches: 6. This CDR3 contains 12 residues. From germline, CDR1 is MNHEY and CDR2 SVGAGI. The CDR3: CASSYRGGGYTF. The DNA for the CDR3 is TGTGCCAGCAGCTACAGGGGTGGAGGCTACACCTTC.

The chain employs TRBV11-3 and TRBJ2-2, with D tentatively TRBD1 (5 bases). Trimming stripped 5 bases from V and 6 bases from J, with 10 bases between. In germline, CDR1 is SGHNT, CDR2 YENEEA. The CDR3 has 13 amino acids. The CDR3 sequence is CASSIRDSGELFF. The CDR3 coding sequence is TGTGCCAGCAGCATCAGGGATTCCGGGGAGCTGTTTTTT.

CDR3: CASSLDRGGETQYF. The CDR3 DNA reads TGCGCCAGCAGCTTGGATCGGGGCGGGGAGACCCAGTACTTC. J is TRBJ2-5 and V is TRBV5-1; perhaps D is TRBD1 or TRBD2 (5 bases each). The V gene lost 0 bases and the J gene lost 5 bases, with 11 bases spanning the gap. CDR1 is SGHRS and CDR2 is YFSETQ in the germline V gene. This CDR3 contains 14 residues.

CDR3 sequence: CASSFIMDTEAFF. CDR3 sequence (DNA): TGTGCCAGCAGCTTCATTATGGACACTGAAGCTTTCTTT. The gene calls are TRBV7-2 and TRBJ1-1; D is ambiguous. CDR3 length: 13 residues. Per the germline V gene, CDR1 is SGHTA and CDR2 is FQGNSA. Trimming stripped 3 bases from V and 3 bases from J, with 8 bases between.

This rearrangement joins TRBV7-8 to TRBJ2-7; D call uncertain. V lost 4 bases, J lost 3 bases, and 13 bases lay in between. Germline V gene lookup returns CDR1 SGHVS and CDR2 FQNEAQ. The CDR3 runs 14 residues. Here the CDR3 reads CASSSGTQFYEQYF. The CDR3 DNA reads TGTGCCAGCAGCTCCGGAACCCAATTCTACGAGCAGTACTTC.

The chain links TRBV5-6 to TRBJ1-2, with a possible D match to TRBD1 (5 bases). The CDR3 covers 15 residues. Germline lookup yields CDR1 SGHDT and CDR2 YYEEEE. Trimming shortened V by 0 bases and J by 2 bases, and 11 bases separated the two germline ends. CDR3 amino acids: CASSLGGADNYGYTF. DNA of the CDR3: TGTGCCAGCAGCTTGGGAGGGGCAGACAACTATGGCTACACCTTC.

The gene calls are TRBV18 and TRBJ2-1; 8 positions agree with TRBD2. The V segment lost 3 bases and the J segment 3 bases; nucleotides outside the gene matches: 7. Germline V gives CDR1 KGHSH, CDR2 LQKENI. CDR3 length: 16 residues. This CDR3 is CASSPSLAGGYNEQFF. CDR3 nucleotide sequence: TGTGCCAGCTCACCGAGTCTGGCGGGGGGCTACAATGAGCAGTTCTTC.

The rearrangement joins TRBV28 to TRBJ1-4, with no clear D. V lost 7 bases, J lost 0 bases, and 6 bases lay in between. The V gene's germline CDR1 is MDHEN and CDR2 SYDVKM. The CDR3 extends over 13 amino acids. The CDR3 reads CASTESTNEKLFF. DNA for the CDR3: TGTGCCAGCACAGAGTCAACTAATGAAAAACTGTTTTTT.

The gene calls are TRBV27 and TRBJ1-1; maybe TRBD1 (5 bases). Germline V CDR1 and CDR2: MNHEY, SMNVEV (reference sequence). The ends were cut back, 1 base at V and 2 bases at J, with 17 bases in the middle. This CDR3 is 17 amino acids long. The CDR3 loop reads CASSLYRQGSLNTEAFF. CDR3 nucleotides: TGTGCCAGCAGTTTATATCGGCAGGGATCCCTAAACACTGAAGCTTTCTTT.

In its sample, this clone was seen once. The chain combines TRBV6-6 with TRBJ2-2, with D possibly TRBD1 on 5 matching bases. In germline, CDR1 is MNHNY, CDR2 SVGAGI (reference sequence). The CDR3 has 13 amino acids. Trimming removed 0 bases at V and 8 bases at J, with 7 bases between. This chain's CDR3 is CASSYSRGGELFF. In DNA, the CDR3 is TGTGCCAGCAGTTACTCTAGGGGAGGGGAGCTGTTTTTT.

The chain recombines TRBV12-3 or TRBV12-4 with TRBJ2-1, with D perhaps TRBD1 (6 bases). The CDR3 runs 13 residues. Trimming removed 0 bases at V and 8 bases at J, with 8 bases between. In nucleotides, the CDR3 is TGTGCCAGCAGTTTAGCGCCAGGGGATGAGCAGTTCTTC. Translating gives CASSLAPGDEQFF.

The chain carries TRBV6-2 or TRBV6-3 and TRBJ1-5, with unresolved D. Trimming removed 6 bases from V and 0 bases from J, with 9 bases in between. CDR1 and CDR2 (germline): MNHEY, SVGEGT. The CDR3 is 14 residues long. CDR3 residues: CASSFGYSNQPQHF. The DNA of the CDR3 is TGTGCCAGCAGCTTCGGATATAGCAATCAGCCCCAGCATTTT.

The rearrangement links TRBV18 to TRBJ1-1; D is possibly TRBD1 (5 bases). Germline values: CDR1 KGHSH, CDR2 LQKENI. Trimming left V 6 bases short and J 5 bases short, with 13 bases between. This CDR3 region has 13 residues. The CDR3 DNA reads as TGTGCCAGCTCCCCAGGGTCGAGAACTGAAGCTTTCTTT. As protein: CASSPGSRTEAFF.

V gene TRBV7-9 combines with J gene TRBJ2-3, with D perhaps matching TRBD1 (5 bases). Between the trimmed V and J ends, which lost 5 bases and 2 bases, there was a span of 20 bases. CDR3 length: 17 residues. Germline loops: CDR1 SEHNR, CDR2 FQNEAQ (reference sequence). CDR3 residues: CASSPNRRKGDTDTQYF. The CDR3 region has the DNA TGTGCCAGCAGCCCCAACAGGCGCAAAGGGGACACAGATACGCAGTATTTT.

A single count supports this clone. The V call is TRBV28, the J call TRBJ2-7, with TRBD1 as a possible D gene (6 bases). The CDR3 has 14 amino acids. With 5 bases removed from V and 5 bases from J, the gap between germline ends came to 16 bases. CDR1 and CDR2 from the germline V gene are MDHEN and SYDVKM. CDR3: CASSSNTGNHEQYF. The DNA for the CDR3 is TGTGCCAGCAGTAGCAATACAGGGAACCACGAGCAGTACTTC.

The J gene is TRBJ1-6, the V gene TRBV6-6; tentatively, D is TRBD1 (5 bases). Germline V gene data show CDR1 as MNHNY and CDR2 as SVGAGI (reference sequence). V was pared by 7 bases and J by 4 bases, with 11 bases between. This CDR3 comprises 14 residues. The CDR3, as DNA: TGTGCCAGCAACAAAGGGGCATATAATTCACCCCTCCACTTT. Protein: CASNKGAYNSPLHF.

The chain is built from TRBV7-2 and TRBJ1-6; D is uncertain. V was clipped by 5 bases and J by 8 bases, with 10 bases between them. The CDR3 spans 13 residues. From germline, CDR1 is SGHTA and CDR2 FQGNSA. CDR3 sequence reads: CASSPHVDSPLHF. Here the CDR3 DNA reads TGTGCCAGCAGCCCCCACGTTGATTCACCCCTCCACTTT.

The chain uses TRBV4-2 and TRBJ2-3; 7 bases are a match to TRBD2. V was clipped by 0 bases and J by 0 bases; unmatched bases: 3. The germline gives CDR1 LGHNA, CDR2 YNFKEQ. This CDR3 region has 16 residues. CDR3: CASSQDLAASTDTQYF. The CDR3 nucleotides are TGTGCCAGCAGCCAAGATCTAGCGGCCAGCACAGATACGCAGTATTTT.

This chain uses TRBV6-1 with TRBJ1-5; no definite D call. Germline loops: CDR1 MNHNS, CDR2 SASEGT. Trimming stripped 2 bases from V and 8 bases from J, with 16 bases between. The CDR3 runs to 15 residues. The CDR3 coding sequence is TGTGCCAGCAGTGAAAGGTCGGGGAAAAGCGAGCCCCAGCATTTT. Its protein product is CASSERSGKSEPQHF.

As concerns this clone: Other DNA sequences from this sample encode an identical CDR3 as well. Here the CDR3 DNA reads TGTGCCAGCTCACCAAACCAAGAGACCCAGTACTTC. It codes for CASSPNQETQYF. This chain links TRBV18 with TRBJ2-5; D call uncertain. Germline CDR1 and CDR2: KGHSH and LQKENI. Trimming removed 2 bases at V and 0 bases at J, with 1 base between. The CDR3 sequence is 12 residues long.

This chain connects TRBV28 to TRBJ1-4, with 10 bases lining up with TRBD1. V trimming: 6 bases; J trimming: 8 bases; junction bases outside the gene matches: 9. Germline CDR1 is MDHEN and CDR2 is SYDVKM. The CDR3 has 15 amino acids. The CDR3 here is CASSPWTGGSEKLFF. The CDR3 region has the DNA TGTGCCAGCAGCCCATGGACAGGGGGAAGCGAAAAACTGTTTTTT. Looking up the rest from reference TRBV28 and TRBJ1-4 gives the full variable domain: DVKVTQSSRYLVKRTGEKVFLECVQDMDHENMFWYRQDPGLGLRLIYFSYDVKMKEKGDIPEGYSVSREKKERFSLILESASTNQTSMYLCASSPWTGGSEKLFFGSGTQLSVL.

The V gene is TRBV30, the J gene TRBJ2-1; 7 nucleotides align to TRBD2. Germline loops: CDR1 GTSNPN, CDR2 SVGIG (reference sequence). The length of the CDR3 is 15 residues. V dropped 1 base and J dropped 3; count of bases not matched to a gene: 6. CDR3 residues: CAWSGAGEIYNEQFF. The DNA of the CDR3 is TGTGCCTGGAGTGGGGCGGGAGAGATCTACAATGAGCAGTTCTTC.

The genes are TRBV4-2 and TRBJ1-3; a weak D match, TRBD1 (6 bases). This CDR3 has 18 residues. In germline, CDR1 is LGHNA, CDR2 YNFKEQ. Trimming took off 1 base at V and 4 bases at J, with 20 bases between the two ends. This CDR3 is CASSQGMGNRANGNTIYF. The CDR3 bases are TGTGCCAGCAGCCAAGGTATGGGGAACAGGGCCAACGGAAACACCATATATTTT.

The rearrangement links TRBV19 to TRBJ2-1; 10 bases map to TRBD1. Germline CDR1 LNHDA, CDR2 SQIVND (reference sequence). J lost 5 bases, V lost 5 bases, and 6 bases had no gene match. The CDR3 is 15 residues long. CDR3 sequence reads: CASSPGDRGNNEQFF. In DNA form, the CDR3 reads TGTGCCAGTAGTCCAGGGGACAGGGGTAACAATGAGCAGTTCTTC.

In nucleotides, the CDR3 is TGTGCCAGCAGTTATCCGGGGGCGGCTAACACTGAAGCTTTCTTT. Translated: CASSYPGAANTEAFF. The V call is TRBV6-2 or TRBV6-3, the J call TRBJ1-1; weak D call: TRBD1 (6 bases). The germline V gene encodes CDR1 MNHEY and CDR2 SVGEGT. V gave up 3 bases and J gave up 2 bases, with 13 bases separating them. This CDR3 has 15 residues.

The chain combines TRBV6-5 with TRBJ2-1, with 11 bases identical to TRBD2. This CDR3 region has 15 residues. Trimming removed 7 bases from V and 4 bases from J; junction bases left unmatched: 6. Germline loops: CDR1 MNHEY, CDR2 SVGAGI. The CDR3 coding sequence is TGTGCCAGCACCGGCCTAGCGGGGGGTTACAATGAGCAGTTCTTC. Translating gives CASTGLAGGYNEQFF.

The chain has TRBV12-3 or TRBV12-4 and TRBJ2-5; possible D gene TRBD2, 6 bases. The CDR3 runs 13 residues. V lost 4 bases and J 4 bases, leaving 10 bases between the germline ends. This CDR3 reads CASSWVGGETQYF. The CDR3 nucleotides are TGTGCCAGCAGTTGGGTGGGGGGAGAGACCCAGTACTTC.

The chain is built from TRBV4-2 and TRBJ2-1, with 7 bases fitting TRBD2. Germline CDR1 reads LGHNA; CDR2 reads YNFKEQ. The junction had 7 bases not matched to a gene; V was cut back by 0 bases and J by 2 bases. The CDR3 consists of 17 residues. The CDR3 loop is CASSQDLGGSAYNEQFF. CDR3 nucleotides: TGTGCCAGCAGCCAAGATCTCGGCGGGAGCGCCTACAATGAGCAGTTCTTC.

V and J are TRBV28 and TRBJ1-1; 7 bases agree with TRBD1. V was clipped by 6 bases and J by 5 bases; unmatched bases: 15. Germline values: CDR1 MDHEN, CDR2 SYDVKM. The CDR3 is 16 amino acids. The CDR3 protein is CASRSAGGKQATEAFF. Written as DNA, the CDR3 is TGTGCCAGCAGGTCAGCAGGGGGGAAACAAGCGACTGAAGCTTTCTTT.

This rearrangement joins TRBV25-1 to TRBJ2-7, with D uncertain. The CDR3 runs 14 residues. Germline V lookup: CDR1 MGHDK, CDR2 SYGVNS. V lost 3 bases, J lost 6 bases, and 15 bases lay in between. CDR3 amino acids: CASSETASSGEQYF. The CDR3 DNA follows: TGTGCCAGCAGTGAGACCGCCTCATCGGGCGAGCAGTACTTC.